These 28 T cell receptor beta chains originate from one sample sequenced in a study of cytomegalovirus exposure and HLA in healthy donors. TCRdb's copy holds only in-frame clones and misses some; the assay was immunoSEQ multiplex PCR. The sample shows around 250,000 clones, around 87% of them seen only once. The specimen was PBMCs. Source of these receptors: a woman in her late teens or twenties in good health and CMV-seronegative.

The genes are TRBV28 and TRBJ2-2, with D perhaps matching TRBD2 (6 bases). This CDR3 contains 16 residues. The V gene lost 2 bases and the J gene lost 7 bases, with 17 bases spanning the gap. The germline gives CDR1 MDHEN, CDR2 SYDVKM. The CDR3 DNA reads as TGTGCCAGCAGTTTAGTCGGCCTAGCGAATATCGGGGAGCTGTTTTTT. Protein product: CASSLVGLANIGELFF.

The CDR3 reads CASSGLTGGFNEKLFF. The CDR3 DNA is TGTGCCAGCAGTGGTCTTACAGGGGGCTTTAATGAAAAACTGTTTTTT. The chain uses TRBV2 and TRBJ1-4, with 9 positions matching TRBD1. Germline CDR1 SNHLY, CDR2 FYNNEI. The CDR3 has 16 amino acids. Trimming cost V 4 bases and J 4 bases; bases outside gene matches: 7.

The rearrangement uses TRBV5-6 and TRBJ2-7; weak D call: TRBD2 (6 bases). Germline assignment: CDR1 SGHDT and CDR2 YYEEEE. The V gene lost 0 bases and the J gene lost 5 bases, with 18 bases spanning the gap. The CDR3 totals 16 residues. The CDR3 DNA follows: TGTGCCAGCAGCTTGGTCGTGGAGGGCTTAGGGGACGAGCAGTACGTC. Its translation is CASSLVVEGLGDEQYV.

In its sample, this clone was seen once. The chain couples TRBV7-9 to TRBJ1-1; 8 bases match TRBD1. Germline V gene data show CDR1 as SEHNR and CDR2 as FQNEAQ (reference sequence). CDR3 length: 15 residues. V lost 1 base, J lost 1 base, and 2 bases stayed unmatched. CDR3: CASSLGTGRNTEAFF. Written as DNA, the CDR3 is TGTGCCAGCAGCTTAGGGACAGGGAGGAACACTGAAGCTTTCTTT. The full variable domain, in which reference TRBV7-9 and TRBJ1-1 provide the parts outside the CDR3, is DTGVSQNPRHKITKRGQNVTFRCDPISEHNRLYWYRQTLGQGPEFLTYFQNEAQLEKSRLLSDRFSAERPKGSFSTLEIQRTEQGDSAMYLCASSLGTGRNTEAFFGQGTRLTVV.

This clone occurred once. The CDR3 DNA reads as TGTGCCAGCAGCTTGATAGGGACAGGCACCTACGAGCAGTACTTC. Encoded protein: CASSLIGTGTYEQYF. The chain is built from TRBV7-2 and TRBJ2-7, with 8 bases aligning to TRBD1. The length of the CDR3 is 15 residues. The junction had 6 bases not matched to a gene; V was cut back by 3 bases and J by 2 bases. CDR1 SGHTA and CDR2 FQGNSA come from the germline V gene.

The chain combines TRBV5-6 with TRBJ1-1, with TRBD1 matching 9 bases. This CDR3 comprises 17 residues. J gave up 2 bases and V 2 bases, and 10 bases lay outside the gene matches. Per germline, CDR1 SGHDT and CDR2 YYEEEE. CDR3 residues: CASSLLRMDRGNTEAFF. CDR3 DNA: TGTGCCAGCAGCTTATTGCGTATGGACAGGGGAAACACTGAAGCTTTCTTT.

The V and J genes are TRBV27 and TRBJ1-1; weak D call: TRBD1 (5 bases). The CDR3 runs to 13 residues. CDR1 and CDR2 (germline): MNHEY, SMNVEV (reference sequence). The ends were cut back, 6 bases at V and 4 bases at J, with 12 bases in the middle. The CDR3 DNA follows: TGTGCCAGCAGACAATATGACAGCACTGAAGCTTTCTTT. Translation: CASRQYDSTEAFF.

This clone was picked up a small number of times. The chain links TRBV4-1 to TRBJ1-1; a possible D gene is TRBD1 (5 bases). V was pared by 0 bases and J by 5 bases, with 10 bases between. The germline gives CDR1 MGHRA, CDR2 YSYEKL. This CDR3 region has 14 residues. The CDR3 nucleotides are TGCGCCAGCAGCCAAGATGGAAGGGGAACTGAAGCTTTCTTT. This translates into CASSQDGRGTEAFF.

The chain combines TRBV6-6 with TRBJ1-5, with D possibly being TRBD1 (5 bases). Germline V gene data show CDR1 as MNHNY and CDR2 as SVGAGI (reference sequence). The CDR3 extends over 14 amino acids. The ends were cut back, 5 bases at V and 3 bases at J, with 11 bases in the middle. This chain's CDR3 is CASSLQGYNQPQHF. The CDR3 nucleotides are TGTGCCAGCAGTCTTCAGGGCTACAATCAGCCCCAGCATTTT.

CDR3 sequence reads: CASSVTSGGSPYEQYV. CDR3 coding DNA: TGTGCCAGCAGTGTGACTAGCGGGGGGTCTCCCTACGAGCAGTACGTC. This rearrangement joins TRBV28 to TRBJ2-7, with TRBD2 matching over 13 bases. V dropped 5 bases and J dropped 2; count of bases not matched to a gene: 6. The CDR3 is 16 amino acids. CDR1 and CDR2 (germline): MDHEN, SYDVKM.

The chain links TRBV4-1 to TRBJ2-7, with 8 bases aligning to TRBD1. The germline gives CDR1 MGHRA, CDR2 YSYEKL. There are 17 residues in the CDR3. V dropped 0 bases and J dropped 2; count of bases not matched to a gene: 9. CDR3 DNA sequence: TGCGCCAGCAGCCAAGATTGGGCAGGGGGCATCACCTACGAGCAGTACGTC. Amino acids: CASSQDWAGGITYEQYV.

The rearrangement joins TRBV19 to TRBJ2-2; 9 bases match TRBD1. CDR1 and CDR2 (germline): LNHDA, SQIVND (reference sequence). This CDR3 contains 16 residues. The J segment lost 0 bases and the V segment lost 5 bases, leaving 4 bases of the junction unmatched. CDR3 amino acids: CASSHGQGTNTGELFF. CDR3 bases: TGTGCCAGTAGTCACGGACAGGGGACGAACACCGGGGAGCTGTTTTTT.

The genes are TRBV6-5 and TRBJ2-5; a weak D match, TRBD1 (5 bases). This CDR3 region has 13 residues. The germline V gene has CDR1 MNHEY and CDR2 SVGAGI. V was clipped by 6 bases and J by 5 bases, with 13 bases between them. The CDR3 DNA reads as TGTGCCAGCAGCCAGGCAGGGTGGGAGACCCAGTACTTC. The encoded protein is CASSQAGWETQYF.

CDR3: CSVVPEGNYGYTF. CDR3 bases: TGCAGCGTTGTACCGGAGGGGAACTATGGCTACACCTTC. The chain employs TRBV29-1 and TRBJ1-2; TRBD1 is a possible D gene (5 bases). This CDR3 contains 13 residues. V gave up 4 bases and J gave up 2 bases, with 11 bases separating them. Germline values: CDR1 SQVTM, CDR2 ANQGSEA.

The V gene is TRBV6-5, the J gene TRBJ2-5; D is unclear. The CDR3 sequence is 12 residues long. V was clipped by 4 bases and J by 0 bases, with 3 bases between them. Per the germline V gene, CDR1 is MNHEY and CDR2 is SVGAGI. The CDR3 here is CASSSHQETQYF. In DNA, the CDR3 is TGTGCCAGCAGTTCTCACCAAGAGACCCAGTACTTC.

The CDR3 sequence: CASSSLGGATDTQYF. CDR3 nucleotide sequence: TGTGCCAGCAGCTCTCTTGGCGGGGCGACAGATACGCAGTATTTT. The J gene is TRBJ2-3, the V gene TRBV5-6; D may be TRBD2 (6 bases). Germline V lookup: CDR1 SGHDT, CDR2 YYEEEE. The CDR3 contains 15 residues. Trimming pared 3 bases from V and 3 bases from J, leaving 14 bases between. The full variable domain, rest sourced from reference TRBV5-6 and TRBJ2-3, is DAGVTQSPTHLIKTRGQQVTLRCSPKSGHDTVSWYQQALGQGPQFIFQYYEEEERQRGNFPDRFSGHQFPNYSSELNVNALLLGDSALYLCASSSLGGATDTQYFGPGTRLTVL.

This chain joins TRBV5-4 and TRBJ2-3; weak D call: TRBD1 (5 bases). Trimming removed 3 bases from V and 0 bases from J, with 11 bases in between. From germline, CDR1 is SGHNT and CDR2 YYREEE (reference sequence). The CDR3 covers 15 residues. The CDR3 region is CASSYDSLSTDTQYF. The CDR3 coding sequence is TGTGCCAGCAGCTATGACAGCCTTAGCACAGATACGCAGTATTTT.

This clone was detected only once. The gene calls are TRBV7-2 and TRBJ1-6; perhaps TRBD1 as D (6 bases). V lost 7 bases and J lost 10, with 17 bases in between. This CDR3 region has 14 residues. Germline V gives CDR1 SGHTA, CDR2 FQGNSA. The DNA of the CDR3 is TGTGCCAGCAACGTCCGGGACACTTACTCACCCCTCCACTTT. Translating it yields CASNVRDTYSPLHF.

The chain recombines TRBV18 with TRBJ2-1; 12 bases match TRBD2. The length of the CDR3 is 15 residues. V lost 3 bases, J lost 8 bases, and 5 bases stayed unmatched. In germline, CDR1 is KGHSH, CDR2 LQKENI. CDR3 coding DNA: TGTGCCAGCTCACCCAGACTAGCGGGGGACCATGAGCAGTTCTTC. Protein product: CASSPRLAGDHEQFF.

The gene calls are TRBV5-1 and TRBJ2-1; 13 bases match TRBD2. The CDR3 totals 15 residues. Trimming removed 2 bases from V and 8 bases from J; junction bases left unmatched: 4. The germline gives CDR1 SGHRS, CDR2 YFSETQ. In DNA, the CDR3 is TGCGCCAGCAGCTTCGGGACTAGCGGGGTCCATGAGCAGTTCTTC. Amino acid sequence: CASSFGTSGVHEQFF.

V is TRBV7-2 and J is TRBJ1-5, with D possibly being TRBD1 (5 bases). The CDR3 length is 16 residues. The V gene lost 4 bases and the J gene lost 0 bases, with 13 bases spanning the gap. Looked up from germline, CDR1 is SGHTA and CDR2 is FQGNSA. The CDR3 reads CASSWDGTYSNQPQHF. The CDR3 DNA sequence: TGTGCCAGCAGCTGGGACGGGACTTATAGCAATCAGCCCCAGCATTTT.

This sequence joins TRBV10-3 and TRBJ2-1; possibly TRBD2 for D (6 bases). CDR3 size: 13 residues. CDR1 and CDR2 (germline): ENHRY, SYGVKD. Trimming shortened V by 6 bases and J by 9 bases, and 15 bases separated the two germline ends. CDR3 sequence reads: CAISRLVSGEQFF. CDR3 nucleotide sequence: TGTGCCATCAGCCGACTAGTAAGTGGTGAGCAGTTCTTC.

This chain connects TRBV7-2 to TRBJ2-5, with D unclear. Germline loops: CDR1 SGHTA, CDR2 FQGNSA. Trimming took 1 base from V and 5 from J, leaving 8 bases between them. The CDR3 loop spans 13 amino acids. The CDR3 loop reads CASSLDHRETQYF. CDR3 bases: TGTGCCAGCAGCTTAGACCATCGGGAGACCCAGTACTTC.

The J gene is TRBJ2-1, the V gene TRBV7-2; weak D call: TRBD2 (7 bases). Germline lookup yields CDR1 SGHTA and CDR2 FQGNSA. Trimming shortened V by 6 bases and J by 0 bases, and 12 bases separated the two germline ends. The CDR3 runs 15 residues. CDR3 bases: TGTGCCAGCAGTCCTGGGGGGGCCTCCTACAATGAGCAGTTCTTC. This gives the protein CASSPGGASYNEQFF.

This chain connects TRBV5-1 to TRBJ2-7; 11 bases are shared with TRBD2. V was clipped by 5 bases and J by 1 base; unmatched bases: 8. Per germline, CDR1 SGHRS and CDR2 YFSETQ. This CDR3 spans 16 amino acids. Here the CDR3 reads CASSPGLAALSYEQYF. The DNA for the CDR3 is TGCGCCAGCAGTCCGGGACTAGCGGCATTATCCTACGAGCAGTACTTC.

The chain carries TRBV6-5 and TRBJ1-1; 11 bases are a match to TRBD1. The CDR3 is 16 residues long. The germline gives CDR1 MNHEY, CDR2 SVGAGI. Unmatched junction bases numbered 8, after V lost 3 bases and J lost 5 bases. CDR3 loop: CASSYWTGGSKTEAFF. CDR3 DNA: TGTGCCAGCAGTTATTGGACAGGGGGCTCGAAAACTGAAGCTTTCTTT.

The rearrangement joins TRBV7-2 to TRBJ2-5, with 8 bases identical to TRBD1. This CDR3 has 16 amino acids. Losses at the gene ends were 2 bases for V and 2 bases for J; bases not matched to a gene: 7. CDR1 and CDR2 (germline): SGHTA, FQGNSA. DNA for the CDR3: TGTGCCAGCAGCTTATTACCCCGGGACAGGCAAGAGACCCAGTACTTC. Translation gives CASSLLPRDRQETQYF.

V usage is TRBV2 and J usage is TRBJ2-5; 9 positions agree with TRBD2. Per the germline V gene, CDR1 is SNHLY and CDR2 is FYNNEI. CDR3 length equals 17 residues. The V segment lost 1 base and the J segment 4 bases; nucleotides outside the gene matches: 10. This CDR3 reads CASSEGAGTAGGETQYF. In DNA, the CDR3 is TGTGCCAGCAGTGAAGGGGCCGGGACAGCGGGAGGAGAGACCCAGTACTTC.